This entry features one T cell receptor beta chain sequence. Germline CDR1 reads KGHSH; CDR2 reads LQKENI. Germline trimming cut 2 bases from V and 5 bases from J; bases unmatched to any gene: 2. This CDR3 comprises 14 residues. Treatment specified: oral pan-JAK inhibitor, 5-10 mg twice daily. The authors extracted RNA and reverse transcribed it into cDNA as the sequencing template. Sequencing was performed with immunoSEQ multiplex PCR; in TCRdb, only in-frame clones are kept and a portion is missing. The sample carries approximately 300,000 clones, 58% recorded once. The data belong to a study of CD8+ T cells in alopecia areata.

The rearrangement joins TRBV18 to TRBJ2-4; TRBD1 agrees at 8 bases. The sample here was CD4+ T cells sorted from blood, taken at week 24, from a patient treated with tofacitinib. The receptor was isolated from a human donor with alopecia areata. CDR3 sequence reads: CASSPGTGENIQYF. The CDR3 nucleotides are TGTGCCAGCTCACCAGGGACAGGAGAAAACATTCAGTACTTC.